A single sample gave rise to the 3 T cell receptor beta chains below, sequenced in a study of T cells after yellow fever vaccination (dated by TCRdb to 2018 to 2020). The treatment or condition label, as the study defines it: live attenuated yellow fever vaccine strain. The library was prepared using 5' RACE. The run used an Illumina HiSeq 2500. TCRdb handled the public reads itself, with Q25 trimming in fastp and clone calling in MiXCR, and kept productive beta chains. Each entry is one CDR3 protein sequence, shown with its most common DNA and genes. In this sample the table shows about 300,000 distinct CDR3 sequences, roughly 6.8% of which occur a single time. The biggest ten clones account for roughly a sixth of the sample. The material was PBMCs, obtained more than 40 days after the first yellow fever vaccination. The origin of the receptors is a man aged 18 to 29 who received the YFV17D yellow fever vaccine.

The chain couples TRBV12-3 or TRBV12-4 to TRBJ1-1, with a weak D call TRBD1 (5 bases). V was clipped by 3 bases and J by 10 bases, with 15 bases between them. This CDR3 region has 13 residues. CDR3 residues: CASSFPGGRTAFF. DNA for the CDR3: TGTGCCAGCAGTTTTCCCGGGGGTCGTACAGCTTTCTTT.

This clonotype came up a few times. The chain is built from TRBV4-3 and TRBJ2-5; D may match TRBD1 or TRBD2 (5 bases each). Trimming took off 0 bases at V and 2 bases at J, with 19 bases between the two ends. Per the germline V gene, CDR1 is LGHNA and CDR2 is YSLEER. CDR3 size: 18 residues. CDR3 bases: TGCGCCAGCAGCCAAGATCTTCCACGGGACGACGTTCAAGAGACCCAGTACTTC. It is translated as CASSQDLPRDDVQETQYF.

This clonotype was recorded many times. The chain is built from TRBV6-2 or TRBV6-3 and TRBJ2-1; perhaps TRBD1 as D (5 bases). The V end was cut by 6 bases, the J end by 5 bases, with 14 bases between. Germline lookup yields CDR1 MNHEY and CDR2 SVGEGT. This CDR3 has 14 amino acids. The CDR3 sequence is CASSPSGHNNEQFF. The CDR3 nucleotides read TGTGCCAGCAGCCCTTCCGGACACAACAATGAGCAGTTCTTC.